This T cell receptor beta chain was obtained from a study of control samples from healthy donors and cancer patients (dated by TCRdb to about 2020). Regarding this clone: Its antigen target is currently unknown. The sample holds no much larger clone one base away, and base qualities are not on file.

Libraries were built with the immunoSEQ multiplex PCR assay. The table comes from immuneACCESS by way of TCRdb, which keeps in-frame sequences with V and J called. Part of the clones is missing from these tables; in studies checked, under half for an unresolved V gene and the rest for unknown reasons. The sample yields 150,000 or so clones; approximately 94% were counted once. 5.5% to 7.5% of the sample goes to the ten largest clones. The sequencing input was blood. The TCR originated in a man between 18 and 29 years old in good health.

CDR3 sequence: CATSDLRDSQETQYF. The base sequence is TGTGCCACCAGTGACCTCCGGGACAGCCAAGAGACCCAGTACTTC. The V and J genes are TRBV24-1 and TRBJ2-5; 7 bases in the middle match TRBD1. Germline trimming: 4 bases from V, 1 base from J; junction bases outside gene matches: 5. The CDR3 runs 15 residues from the cysteine to the phenylalanine. Only the CDR3 DNA is retained, 45 bases long and in frame from the first base. CDR1 and CDR2 (KGHDR, SFDVKD) derive from the germline V gene.